One and the same sample provided the 26 T cell receptor beta chains below, sequenced in a study of blood T cell repertoires in COVID-19. Profiling relied on immunoSEQ multiplex PCR, and the TCRdb table lists in-frame clones only, not all of them. The sample has 20,000 to 25,000 clones; less than 90% are singletons. Sample: peripheral blood. These receptors originate from a human donor with acute or convalescent COVID-19. The donor label of this sample is uncertain.

This chain uses TRBV5-4 with TRBJ1-1, with D hard to call. The CDR3 loop spans 12 amino acids. V was shortened by 4 bases and J by 7 bases, with 11 bases between the two germline ends. Germline V lookup: CDR1 SGHNT, CDR2 YYREEE (reference sequence). This CDR3 is CASSKNGLEAFF. As DNA, the CDR3 is TGTGCCAGCAGCAAAAACGGTCTTGAAGCTTTCTTT.

The chain joins TRBV19 to TRBJ2-5; a weak D match, TRBD2 (6 bases). This CDR3 has 17 residues. Deletions cut 1 base from V and 0 bases from J, with 15 bases between. Germline loops: CDR1 LNHDA, CDR2 SQIVND (reference sequence). In DNA, the CDR3 is TGTGCCAGTAGTATAGTCCCCATGGGGGACTACCAAGAGACCCAGTACTTC. This encodes CASSIVPMGDYQETQYF.

The chain recombines TRBV7-2 with TRBJ1-1; TRBD1 matches 11 bases. Per germline, CDR1 SGHTA and CDR2 FQGNSA. With 5 bases clipped from V and 5 bases from J, the junction kept 4 bases outside the gene matches. This CDR3 has 14 amino acids. The CDR3 spells CASSLDRGRTEAFF. DNA for the CDR3: TGTGCCAGCAGCCTGGACAGGGGGCGGACTGAAGCTTTCTTT.

The rearrangement links TRBV10-3 to TRBJ2-1; a possible D gene is TRBD2 (5 bases). V was shortened by 3 bases and J by 10 bases, with 16 bases between the two germline ends. The length of the CDR3 is 14 residues. Germline V gives CDR1 ENHRY, CDR2 SYGVKD. The DNA for the CDR3 is TGTGCCATCAGTGAAGCGGCCCCAGTCGAAGAGCAGTTCTTC. Translated: CAISEAAPVEEQFF.

The chain employs TRBV6-1 and TRBJ1-5, with D hard to call. The germline V gene has CDR1 MNHNS and CDR2 SASEGT. V shed 1 base and J shed 5 bases, with 6 bases lying between them. The CDR3 length is 13 residues. In DNA form, the CDR3 reads TGTGCCAGCAGTGAAGATTCCGATCAGCCCCAGCATTTT. Its protein product is CASSEDSDQPQHF.

The rearrangement uses TRBV6-5 and TRBJ1-1; 8 nucleotides align to TRBD1. Looked up from germline, CDR1 is MNHEY and CDR2 is SVGAGI. The CDR3 is 15 amino acids. V lost 5 bases and J lost 5; bases outside the gene matches: 10. The CDR3 loop is CASSPAGGVRTEAFF. The CDR3 region has the DNA TGTGCCAGCAGTCCCGCAGGGGGCGTACGAACTGAAGCTTTCTTT.

The chain uses TRBV7-2 and TRBJ2-7; 10 bases map to TRBD1. Trimming cost V 2 bases and J 4 bases; bases outside gene matches: 11. The CDR3 covers 17 residues. CDR1 is SGHTA, CDR2 FQGNSA, per germline. The CDR3 sequence is CASSLKFPGTGVYEQYF. The CDR3 region has the DNA TGTGCCAGCAGCTTAAAATTTCCCGGGACAGGGGTTTACGAGCAGTACTTC.

The chain has TRBV3-1 (or the pseudogene TRBV3-2) and TRBJ1-1, with 8 bases that match TRBD1. There are 15 residues in the CDR3. Germline trimming cut 4 bases from V and 5 bases from J; bases unmatched to any gene: 9. Per germline, CDR1 LGHDT and CDR2 YNNKEL (reference sequence). The CDR3 here is CASSPRQGLMTEAFF. CDR3 sequence (DNA): TGTGCCAGCAGCCCACGACAGGGGTTAATGACTGAAGCTTTCTTT.

This clone was counted once. The CDR3 nucleotides are TGTGCCATCAGTCAGGGACAGGGCCGGGGATCACCCCTCCACTTT. Translated, it gives CAISQGQGRGSPLHF. V usage is TRBV10-3 and J usage is TRBJ1-6, with 9 bases matching TRBD1. This CDR3 contains 15 residues. Germline V gene sequence: CDR1 ENHRY, CDR2 SYGVKD. V lost 5 bases and J lost 10; bases outside the gene matches: 9.

V and J are TRBV9 and TRBJ2-5; D possibly corresponds to TRBD2 (6 bases). The CDR3 runs to 14 residues. Germline V gene data show CDR1 as SGDLS and CDR2 as YYNGEE. The ends were cut back, 0 bases at V and 2 bases at J, with 8 bases in the middle. Here the CDR3 DNA reads TGTGCCAGCAGCGTAGGGACTATACAAGAGACCCAGTACTTC. This gives the protein CASSVGTIQETQYF.

In the case of this clone: A read error is likely here: a far larger clone is one base away. The gene calls are TRBV5-4 and TRBJ2-1; possibly TRBD2 for D (6 bases). The CDR3 sequence is 15 residues long. Germline V gene lookup returns CDR1 SGHNT and CDR2 YYREEE (reference sequence). The V and J ends lost 2 bases and 1 base respectively, with 10 bases between them. The CDR3 DNA follows: TGTGCCAGCAGCTTACCCGGGGGTTCCTACAATGAGCAGTTCTTC. Translation: CASSLPGGSYNEQFF.

The rearrangement joins TRBV19 to TRBJ1-2, with a tentative D call TRBD1 (5 bases). Trimming took off 5 bases at V and 3 bases at J, with 10 bases between the two ends. The CDR3 has 13 residues. The germline CDR1 and CDR2 sequences are LNHDA and SQIVND (reference sequence). Here the CDR3 DNA reads TGTGCCAGTAGTCCGGGGGGTGACTATGGCTACACCTTC. It is translated as CASSPGGDYGYTF.

CDR3 residues: CASSLSGANVLTF. DNA for the CDR3: TGTGCCAGCAGCCTCTCTGGGGCCAACGTCCTGACTTTC. The gene calls are TRBV12-3 or TRBV12-4 and TRBJ2-6; unclear D gene. The CDR3 contains 13 residues. V lost 6 bases and J lost 0, with 3 bases in between.

The chain links TRBV5-1 to TRBJ2-2, with TRBD2 matching 10 bases. V shed 4 bases and J 1 base; nucleotides not matched to a gene: 7. The germline V gene has CDR1 SGHRS and CDR2 YFSETQ. This CDR3 comprises 17 residues. In nucleotides, the CDR3 is TGCGCCAGCAGCCGAACCTCTAGCGGGAGGAACACCGGGGAGCTGTTTTTT. Translation: CASSRTSSGRNTGELFF.

The chain is built from TRBV7-8 and TRBJ2-2, with D possibly being TRBD1 (6 bases). CDR3 length: 16 amino acids. The V end lost 1 base, the J end lost 4 bases, and 13 bases lay between the germline ends. CDR1 and CDR2 from the germline V gene are SGHVS and FQNEAQ. Written as DNA, the CDR3 is TGTGCCAGCAGCTTAGGGATGGGGGCTGGCACCGGGGAGCTGTTTTTT. This translates into CASSLGMGAGTGELFF.

The rearrangement joins TRBV5-1 to TRBJ1-3, with D hard to call. The V end was cut by 4 bases, the J end by 4 bases, with 12 bases between. The length of the CDR3 is 14 residues. The germline V gene encodes CDR1 SGHRS and CDR2 YFSETQ. DNA of the CDR3: TGCGCCAGCAGCCCCCTTATAGAAGGAAACACCATATATTTT. It yields the protein CASSPLIEGNTIYF.

The chain uses TRBV6-1 and TRBJ2-7, with D perhaps matching TRBD1 (6 bases). The germline CDR1 and CDR2 sequences are MNHNS and SASEGT. This CDR3 is built from 14 residues. V lost 3 bases to trimming and J lost 2 bases, with 11 bases between them. The CDR3 region is CASSDPQGTYEQYF. CDR3 DNA: TGTGCCAGCAGTGACCCCCAGGGGACCTACGAGCAGTACTTC.

The chain has TRBV5-5 and TRBJ2-6, with D maybe TRBD1 (5 bases). This CDR3 comprises 19 residues. Looked up from germline, CDR1 is SGHKS and CDR2 is YYEKEE (reference sequence). V gave up 0 bases and J gave up 0 bases, with 16 bases separating them. Here the CDR3 DNA reads TGTGCCAGCAGCTTGGGCCTGGGGCGAATCCTCTCTGGGGCCAACGTCCTGACTTTC. It translates to CASSLGLGRILSGANVLTF.

The CDR3 region has the DNA TGTGCCAGCAGCTGGGGGGGTGTCACAGATACGCAGTATTTT. Residues: CASSWGGVTDTQYF. The chain has TRBV5-4 and TRBJ2-3; 7 bases match TRBD2. There are 14 residues in the CDR3. V gave up 3 bases and J gave up 2 bases; unmatched junction bases: 3. Germline assignment: CDR1 SGHNT and CDR2 YYREEE (reference sequence). Full variable domain (missing parts from reference TRBV5-4 and TRBJ2-3): ETGVTQSPTHLIKTRGQQVTLRCSSQSGHNTVSWYQQALGQGPQFIFQYYREEENGRGNFPPRFSGLQFPNYSSELNVNALELDDSALYLCASSWGGVTDTQYFGPGTRLTVL.

This chain joins TRBV2 and TRBJ2-7; tentatively, D is TRBD1 (6 bases). Between the trimmed V and J ends, which lost 7 bases and 0 bases, there was a span of 16 bases. The CDR3 is 15 amino acids. The germline V gene has CDR1 SNHLY and CDR2 FYNNEI. The CDR3, as DNA: TGTGCCAGCATTCACCGGGACACTCGCTCCTACGAGCAGTACTTC. Protein: CASIHRDTRSYEQYF.

The genes are TRBV3-1 (or the pseudogene TRBV3-2) and TRBJ2-7; D is unclear. The CDR3 length is 14 residues. Germline loops: CDR1 LGHDT, CDR2 YNNKEL (reference sequence). Trimming removed 2 bases at V and 3 bases at J, with 11 bases between. The CDR3 sequence is CASSQSSANYEQYF. CDR3 DNA: TGTGCCAGCAGCCAATCTTCAGCGAACTACGAGCAGTACTTC.

This chain joins TRBV5-4 and TRBJ2-7, with 11 bases identical to TRBD1. The CDR3 totals 16 residues. The ends lost 4 bases at V and 1 base at J; junction bases unmatched: 7. From germline, CDR1 is SGHNT and CDR2 YYREEE (reference sequence). The CDR3: CASSRFGTGGSYEQYF. CDR3 DNA: TGTGCCAGCAGCCGTTTTGGGACAGGGGGTTCCTACGAGCAGTACTTC.

The rearrangement links TRBV5-5 to TRBJ1-4; D is uncertain. The CDR3 has 15 amino acids. CDR1 SGHKS and CDR2 YYEKEE come from the germline V gene (reference sequence). Trimming took 4 bases from V and 8 from J, leaving 18 bases between them. The CDR3 loop is CASSPGGRTGEKLFF. The DNA of the CDR3 is TGTGCCAGCAGCCCGGGAGGGAGGACGGGGGAAAAACTGTTTTTT.

The V gene is TRBV29-1, the J gene TRBJ2-7; D unclear. Per germline, CDR1 SQVTM and CDR2 ANQGSEA. The CDR3 has 13 residues. V shed 5 bases and J shed 0 bases, with 11 bases lying between them. The CDR3 coding sequence is TGCAGCGTTCGTAACCCGGGCTCCTACGAGCAGTACTTC. Translating gives CSVRNPGSYEQYF.

This sequence joins TRBV2 and TRBJ1-1, with D possibly matching TRBD1 (5 bases). The CDR3 is 13 amino acids. CDR1 is SNHLY and CDR2 is FYNNEI in the germline V gene. Trimming removed 3 bases at V and 2 bases at J, with 7 bases between. This CDR3 reads CASSDDSNTEAFF. Here the CDR3 DNA reads TGTGCCAGCAGTGATGACAGCAACACTGAAGCTTTCTTT.

This chain joins TRBV5-1 and TRBJ1-4, with TRBD1 identical over 8 bases. There are 14 residues in the CDR3. Germline V gives CDR1 SGHRS, CDR2 YFSETQ. With 4 bases clipped from V and 7 bases from J, the junction kept 6 bases outside the gene matches. In nucleotides, the CDR3 is TGCGCCAGCAGCATCGACAGGGGTCGTGAAAAACTGTTTTTT. Translated, it gives CASSIDRGREKLFF.